The 26 T cell receptor beta chains below come from one sample, sequenced in a study of blood T cell repertoires in COVID-19. The protocol was immunoSEQ multiplex PCR, while the TCRdb copy is restricted to in-frame clones and leaves out a portion. The sample lists about 8,300 clones, 80% to 90% occurring once. The sample comprised peripheral blood. These receptors originate from a human donor in a cohort sampled during active COVID-19.

V gene TRBV7-9 combines with J gene TRBJ1-1; possibly TRBD1 for D (6 bases). The V end lost 4 bases, the J end lost 0 bases, and 12 bases lay between the germline ends. Per germline, CDR1 SEHNR and CDR2 FQNEAQ (reference sequence). The CDR3 is made up of 15 amino acids. CDR3 region: CASSSYQGMNTEAFF. CDR3 in DNA: TGTGCCAGCAGCTCCTACCAGGGGATGAACACTGAAGCTTTCTTT.

The rearrangement joins TRBV5-4 to TRBJ2-7, with 13 bases that match TRBD2. The CDR3 has 17 residues. J lost 3 bases, V lost 1 base, and 7 bases had no gene match. Germline values: CDR1 SGHNT, CDR2 YYREEE (reference sequence). CDR3 nucleotide sequence: TGTGCCAGCAGCTTGTCGGGACTAGCGGGACAACTCTACGAGCAGTACTTC. Encoded protein: CASSLSGLAGQLYEQYF.

This chain connects TRBV28 to TRBJ2-1, with TRBD2 identical over 12 bases. Per germline, CDR1 MDHEN and CDR2 SYDVKM. The CDR3 runs 16 residues. The V and J ends lost 6 bases and 7 bases, in that order; junction bases with no gene match: 10. The CDR3 region is CASSRRTSGMVNEQFF. The CDR3 DNA follows: TGTGCCAGCAGCCGAAGGACTAGCGGGATGGTAAATGAGCAGTTCTTC.

The J gene is TRBJ2-1, the V gene TRBV5-1, with D maybe TRBD2 (5 bases). The CDR3 has 12 amino acids. The germline V gene encodes CDR1 SGHRS and CDR2 YFSETQ. Trimming shortened V by 4 bases and J by 11 bases, and 13 bases separated the two germline ends. CDR3 protein: CASSPLARQQFF. The CDR3 nucleotides read TGCGCCAGCAGCCCCTTAGCGAGACAGCAGTTCTTC.

This chain uses TRBV28 with TRBJ1-5; 7 positions match TRBD1. V shed 4 bases and J 3 bases; nucleotides not matched to a gene: 6. Germline CDR1 and CDR2: MDHEN and SYDVKM. This CDR3 comprises 15 residues. The CDR3 DNA sequence: TGTGCCAGCAGTTGGGACAGCTCATACAATCAGCCCCAGCATTTT. This translates into CASSWDSSYNQPQHF. Supplemented by reference TRBV28 and TRBJ1-5, the full variable domain reads DVKVTQSSRYLVKRTGEKVFLECVQDMDHENMFWYRQDPGLGLRLIYFSYDVKMKEKGDIPEGYSVSREKKERFSLILESASTNQTSMYLCASSWDSSYNQPQHFGDGTRLSIL.

This chain uses TRBV3-1 (or the pseudogene TRBV3-2) with TRBJ2-7; TRBD2 matches 14 bases. Germline V gives CDR1 LGHDT, CDR2 YNNKEL (reference sequence). The CDR3 is made up of 22 amino acids. The V and J ends lost 0 bases and 2 bases, in that order; junction bases with no gene match: 18. CDR3: CASSQERPPGLAGEERPYEQYF. The CDR3 nucleotides are TGTGCCAGCAGCCAAGAGAGGCCCCCGGGACTAGCGGGAGAGGAGAGGCCCTACGAGCAGTACTTC.

The chain carries TRBV7-9 and TRBJ2-1, with 9 bases that match TRBD2. The V and J ends lost 5 bases and 5 bases, in that order; junction bases with no gene match: 7. Germline V gene sequence: CDR1 SEHNR, CDR2 FQNEAQ (reference sequence). The CDR3 totals 15 residues. The CDR3 DNA sequence: TGTGCCAGCAGCCCGCCTAGCGGGAACAACAATGAGCAGTTCTTC. This sequence encodes CASSPPSGNNNEQFF.

The chain carries TRBV7-9 and TRBJ2-7; weak D call: TRBD2 (5 bases). The CDR3 extends over 14 amino acids. V dropped 1 base and J dropped 2 bases, with 9 bases sitting between them. Germline V gene sequence: CDR1 SEHNR, CDR2 FQNEAQ (reference sequence). CDR3 in amino acids: CASSLGGQAYEQYF. CDR3 DNA: TGTGCCAGCAGCTTAGGCGGGCAGGCCTACGAGCAGTACTTC.

This chain connects TRBV19 to TRBJ2-7; TRBD1 aligns across 11 bases. The germline gives CDR1 LNHDA, CDR2 SQIVND (reference sequence). This CDR3 contains 15 residues. V was clipped by 3 bases and J by 6 bases; unmatched bases: 7. The CDR3 coding sequence is TGTGCCAGTAGTATTACCGGGACAGGGGGTACCGAGCAGTACTTC. Its protein product is CASSITGTGGTEQYF.

The chain combines TRBV3-1 (or the pseudogene TRBV3-2) with TRBJ1-1, with D hard to call. The CDR3 runs 11 residues. Trimming took off 2 bases at V and 10 bases at J, with 8 bases between the two ends. The germline CDR1 and CDR2 sequences are LGHDT and YNNKEL (reference sequence). The CDR3 loop reads CASSQKLRAFF. The CDR3 DNA reads TGTGCCAGCAGCCAAAAGCTAAGAGCTTTCTTT.

The rearrangement uses TRBV11-2 and TRBJ1-1; possibly TRBD1 for D (5 bases). The CDR3 covers 13 residues. Germline V gene data show CDR1 as SGHAT and CDR2 as FQNNGV. V was cut by 3 bases and J by 5 bases, with 10 bases left in between. CDR3 region: CASSFRVRTEAFF. Here the CDR3 DNA reads TGTGCCAGCAGCTTCAGGGTGAGAACTGAAGCTTTCTTT.

This chain links TRBV6-1 with TRBJ2-2; no reliable D call. CDR3 length: 13 amino acids. The germline CDR1 and CDR2 sequences are MNHNS and SASEGT. Trimming shortened V by 2 bases and J by 5 bases, and 6 bases separated the two germline ends. CDR3 in amino acids: CASSEWSTGELFF. In DNA, the CDR3 is TGTGCCAGCAGTGAATGGAGTACCGGGGAGCTGTTTTTT.

This chain joins TRBV30 and TRBJ2-1; D is perhaps TRBD2 (6 bases). The CDR3 is made up of 16 amino acids. Germline CDR1 reads GTSNPN; CDR2 reads SVGIG (reference sequence). The V end lost 0 bases, the J end lost 0 bases, and 12 bases lay between the germline ends. CDR3 DNA sequence: TGTGCCTGGAGTGTCGGACTATCGAGCTCCTACAATGAGCAGTTCTTC. Translating gives CAWSVGLSSSYNEQFF.

The chain carries TRBV13 and TRBJ2-1; 9 positions agree with TRBD1. After removal of 5 bases from V and 2 bases from J, the junction contained 10 bases not matched to a gene. This CDR3 has 17 amino acids. Germline CDR1 is PRHDT and CDR2 is FYEKMQ (reference sequence). CDR3 sequence reads: CASSRRQGGMTYNEQFF. The CDR3 DNA is TGTGCCAGCAGCCGCCGACAGGGGGGGATGACCTACAATGAGCAGTTCTTC.

The rearrangement joins TRBV4-2 to TRBJ1-4, with 10 bases aligning to TRBD1. The CDR3 spans 16 residues. The V gene end was trimmed by 2 bases and the J gene end by 8 bases; junction bases not matched to a gene: 8. Per germline, CDR1 LGHNA and CDR2 YNFKEQ. The chain's CDR3 is CASSQSGTGDVEKLFF. Here the CDR3 DNA reads TGTGCCAGCAGCCAATCTGGGACAGGGGATGTGGAAAAACTGTTTTTT.

The chain carries TRBV18 and TRBJ2-4; perhaps TRBD2 as D (6 bases). Germline V lookup: CDR1 KGHSH, CDR2 LQKENI. Trimming pared 3 bases from V and 8 bases from J, leaving 17 bases between. The CDR3 totals 15 residues. The DNA for the CDR3 is TGTGCCAGCTCACCTAGGGGAGGTGAAGTAGACATTCAGTACTTC. As protein: CASSPRGGEVDIQYF.

The genes are TRBV4-2 and TRBJ2-3; 7 positions match TRBD2. The CDR3 sequence is 16 residues long. Germline V CDR1 and CDR2: LGHNA, YNFKEQ. V lost 0 bases to trimming and J lost 1 base; unmatched junction nucleotides: 4. The CDR3 here is CASSQERGLGTDTQYF. CDR3 sequence (DNA): TGTGCCAGCAGCCAAGAACGCGGACTAGGCACAGATACGCAGTATTTT.

The CDR3 loop reads CASSGTGGVEQYF. For the CDR3, the DNA is TGCGCCAGCAGCGGGACAGGTGGGGTCGAGCAGTACTTC. V and J are TRBV5-1 and TRBJ2-7; 8 nucleotides line up with TRBD1. The CDR3 extends over 13 amino acids. The V segment lost 4 bases and the J segment 6 bases; nucleotides outside the gene matches: 6. Looked up from germline, CDR1 is SGHRS and CDR2 is YFSETQ. Variable domain in full (rest from reference TRBV5-1 and TRBJ2-7): KAGVTQTPRYLIKTRGQQVTLSCSPISGHRSVSWYQQTPGQGLQFLFEYFSETQRNKGNFPGRFSGRQFSNSRSEMNVSTLELGDSALYLCASSGTGGVEQYFGPGTRLTVT.

This chain links TRBV6-5 with TRBJ2-7, with 8 positions matching TRBD2. Unmatched junction bases numbered 11, after V lost 8 bases and J lost 2 bases. In germline, CDR1 is MNHEY, CDR2 SVGAGI. This CDR3 has 15 residues. CDR3 residues: CASGVPSGPPYEQYF. Here the CDR3 DNA reads TGTGCCAGCGGGGTCCCTAGCGGGCCTCCCTACGAGCAGTACTTC.

This clone was seen more than once but under ten times. The chain employs TRBV7-9 and TRBJ2-7; 10 nucleotides align to TRBD1. V shed 5 bases, J shed 5 bases, and the junction held 15 bases outside the gene matches. From germline, CDR1 is SEHNR and CDR2 FQNEAQ (reference sequence). This CDR3 comprises 17 residues. The CDR3 spells CASSVPIFRDRGDEQYF. The CDR3 DNA sequence: TGTGCCAGCAGCGTCCCAATCTTCCGGGACAGGGGAGACGAGCAGTACTTC.

V and J are TRBV7-8 and TRBJ2-1, with D hard to call. Per germline, CDR1 SGHVS and CDR2 FQNEAQ. CDR3 length equals 16 residues. Deletions cut 3 bases from V and 0 bases from J, with 12 bases between. The CDR3 DNA sequence: TGTGCCAGCAGCTTGACTGAAAGAAGCTCCTACAATGAGCAGTTCTTC. Its protein is CASSLTERSSYNEQFF.

This chain uses TRBV15 with TRBJ1-2, with D possibly being TRBD1 (6 bases). The length of the CDR3 is 15 residues. From germline, CDR1 is LNHNV and CDR2 YYDKDF (reference sequence). With 6 bases removed from V and 6 bases from J, the gap between germline ends came to 20 bases. The chain's CDR3 is CATSRVQQGGDGYTF. The CDR3 nucleotides read TGTGCCACCAGTCGGGTCCAACAGGGTGGGGATGGCTACACCTTC.

Only one count was recorded for this clone. The chain recombines TRBV7-6 with TRBJ1-1; D may be TRBD1 (5 bases). Per germline, CDR1 SGHVS and CDR2 FNYEAQ. V shed 0 bases and J shed 5 bases, with 7 bases lying between them. This CDR3 has 13 residues. Here the CDR3 reads CASSLAGATEAFF. CDR3 bases: TGTGCCAGCAGCTTAGCAGGGGCGACTGAAGCTTTCTTT.

The chain recombines TRBV7-9 with TRBJ2-7; D is uncertain. This CDR3 region has 14 residues. Germline V gene sequence: CDR1 SEHNR, CDR2 FQNEAQ (reference sequence). V was shortened by 1 base and J by 3 bases, with 10 bases between the two germline ends. The CDR3 DNA follows: TGTGCCAGCAGCTTAGGGAGAGGTGACTACGAGCAGTACTTC. Protein product: CASSLGRGDYEQYF.

This chain uses TRBV20-1 with TRBJ2-1; 13 bases line up with TRBD2. The CDR3 is 17 residues long. Looked up from germline, CDR1 is DFQATT and CDR2 is SNEGSKA (reference sequence). Germline trimming cut 3 bases from V and 0 bases from J; bases unmatched to any gene: 5. The CDR3 sequence: CSASELAGGASYNEQFF. The CDR3 DNA sequence: TGCAGTGCTAGTGAACTAGCGGGAGGGGCCTCCTACAATGAGCAGTTCTTC.

The chain joins TRBV6-1 to TRBJ2-3; 7 bases are shared with TRBD2. The germline V gene has CDR1 MNHNS and CDR2 SASEGT. The junction had 4 bases not matched to a gene; V was cut back by 3 bases and J by 1 base. CDR3 size: 15 residues. In DNA form, the CDR3 reads TGTGCCAGCAGTGATGAGGGACTACGCACAGATACGCAGTATTTT. It translates to CASSDEGLRTDTQYF.